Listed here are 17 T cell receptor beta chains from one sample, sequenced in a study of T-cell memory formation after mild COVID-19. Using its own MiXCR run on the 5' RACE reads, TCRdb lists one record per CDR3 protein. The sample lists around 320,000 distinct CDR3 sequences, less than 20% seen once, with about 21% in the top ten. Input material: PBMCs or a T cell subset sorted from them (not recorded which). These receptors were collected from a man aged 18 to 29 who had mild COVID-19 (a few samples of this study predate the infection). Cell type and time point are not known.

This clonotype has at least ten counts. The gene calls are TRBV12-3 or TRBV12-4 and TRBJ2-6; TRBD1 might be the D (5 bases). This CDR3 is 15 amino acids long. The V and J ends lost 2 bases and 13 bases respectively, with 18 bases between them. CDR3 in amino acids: CASSLMWGPLPVLTF. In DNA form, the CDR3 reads TGTGCCAGCAGTTTAATGTGGGGCCCCCTTCCGGTCCTGACTTTC.

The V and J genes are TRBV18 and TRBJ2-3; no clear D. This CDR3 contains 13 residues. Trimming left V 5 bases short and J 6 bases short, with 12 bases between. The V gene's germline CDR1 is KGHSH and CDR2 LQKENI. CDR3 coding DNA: TGTGCCAGCTCAGATACCCAGATGGATACGCAGTATTTT. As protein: CASSDTQMDTQYF.

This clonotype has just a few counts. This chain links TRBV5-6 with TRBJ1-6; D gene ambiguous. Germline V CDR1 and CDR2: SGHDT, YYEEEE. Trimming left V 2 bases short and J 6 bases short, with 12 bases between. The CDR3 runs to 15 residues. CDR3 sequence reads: CASSFGERPNSPLHF. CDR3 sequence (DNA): TGTGCCAGCAGCTTTGGTGAAAGGCCTAATTCACCCCTCCACTTT.

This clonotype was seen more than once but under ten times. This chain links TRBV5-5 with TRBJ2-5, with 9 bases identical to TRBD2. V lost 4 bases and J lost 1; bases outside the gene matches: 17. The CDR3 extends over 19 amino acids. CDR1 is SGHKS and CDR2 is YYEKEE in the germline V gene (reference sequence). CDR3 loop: CASSGIPGLAVSRQETQYF. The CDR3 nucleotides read TGTGCCAGCAGCGGAATACCGGGACTAGCCGTATCCCGCCAAGAGACCCAGTACTTC.

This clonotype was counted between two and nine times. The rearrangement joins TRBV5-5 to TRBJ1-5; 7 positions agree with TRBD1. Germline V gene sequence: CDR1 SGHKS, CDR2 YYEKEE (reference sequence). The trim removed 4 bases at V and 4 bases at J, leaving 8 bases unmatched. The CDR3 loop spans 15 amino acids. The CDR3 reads CASSPRTGFNQPQHF. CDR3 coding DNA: TGTGCCAGCAGCCCACGGACAGGTTTTAATCAGCCCCAGCATTTT.

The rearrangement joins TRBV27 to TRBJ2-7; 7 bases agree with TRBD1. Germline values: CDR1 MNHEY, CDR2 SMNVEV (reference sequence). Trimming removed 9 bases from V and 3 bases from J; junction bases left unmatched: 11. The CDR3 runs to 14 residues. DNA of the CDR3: TGTGCCAGTGCCCGGGACAGAGACCTCTACGAGCAGTACTTC. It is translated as CASARDRDLYEQYF.

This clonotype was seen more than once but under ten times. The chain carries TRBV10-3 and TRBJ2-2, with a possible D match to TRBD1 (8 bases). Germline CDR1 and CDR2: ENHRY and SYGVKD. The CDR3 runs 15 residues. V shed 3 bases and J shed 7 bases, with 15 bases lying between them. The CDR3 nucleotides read TGTGCCATCAGTGATGACAGGGGAGGGAACGGGGAGCTGTTTTTT. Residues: CAISDDRGGNGELFF.

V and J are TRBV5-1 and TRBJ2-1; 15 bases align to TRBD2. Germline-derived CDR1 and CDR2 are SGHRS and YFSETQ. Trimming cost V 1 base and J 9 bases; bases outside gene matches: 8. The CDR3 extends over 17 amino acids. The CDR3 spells CASSLWTSGGALGEQFF. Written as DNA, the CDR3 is TGCGCCAGCAGCTTGTGGACTAGCGGGGGGGCTTTAGGTGAGCAGTTCTTC.

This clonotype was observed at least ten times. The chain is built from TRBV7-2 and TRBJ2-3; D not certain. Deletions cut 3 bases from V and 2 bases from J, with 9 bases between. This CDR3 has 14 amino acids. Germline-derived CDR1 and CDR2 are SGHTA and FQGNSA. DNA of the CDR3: TGTGCCAGCAGCTTGGACCAGATCACAGATACGCAGTATTTT. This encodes CASSLDQITDTQYF.

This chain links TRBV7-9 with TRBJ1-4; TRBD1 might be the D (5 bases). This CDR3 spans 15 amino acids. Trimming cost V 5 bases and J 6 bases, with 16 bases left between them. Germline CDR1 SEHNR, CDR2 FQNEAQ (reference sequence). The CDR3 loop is CASSPDSASHEKLFF. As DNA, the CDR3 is TGTGCCAGCAGCCCAGACAGCGCCAGCCATGAAAAACTGTTTTTT.

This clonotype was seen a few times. CDR3 protein: CASSLFASGQETQYF. In nucleotides, the CDR3 is TGTGCCAGCAGTCTCTTTGCTAGCGGCCAAGAGACCCAGTACTTC. This rearrangement joins TRBV2 to TRBJ2-5; TRBD2 matches at 7 bases. The V gene end was trimmed by 5 bases and the J gene end by 1 base; junction bases not matched to a gene: 7. The CDR3 has 15 amino acids. Germline V gene data show CDR1 as SNHLY and CDR2 as FYNNEI.

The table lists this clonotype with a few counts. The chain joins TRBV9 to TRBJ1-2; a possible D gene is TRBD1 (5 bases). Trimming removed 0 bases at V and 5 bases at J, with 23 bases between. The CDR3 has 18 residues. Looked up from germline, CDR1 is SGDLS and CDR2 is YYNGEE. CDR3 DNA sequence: TGTGCCAGCAGCGTAGAGGGGCGGGGGGTCGGCGCGCGGTATGGCTACACCTTC. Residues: CASSVEGRGVGARYGYTF.

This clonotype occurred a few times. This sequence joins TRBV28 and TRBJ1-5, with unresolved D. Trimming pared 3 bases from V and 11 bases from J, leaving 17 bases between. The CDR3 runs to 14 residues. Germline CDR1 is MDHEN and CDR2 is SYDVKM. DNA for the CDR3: TGTGCCAGCAGTTTCGGCCAGAAAGGGAGGACCCAGCATTTT. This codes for CASSFGQKGRTQHF. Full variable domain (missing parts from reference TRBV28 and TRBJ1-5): DVKVTQSSRYLVKRTGEKVFLECVQDMDHENMFWYRQDPGLGLRLIYFSYDVKMKEKGDIPEGYSVSREKKERFSLILESASTNQTSMYLCASSFGQKGRTQHFGDGTRLSIL.

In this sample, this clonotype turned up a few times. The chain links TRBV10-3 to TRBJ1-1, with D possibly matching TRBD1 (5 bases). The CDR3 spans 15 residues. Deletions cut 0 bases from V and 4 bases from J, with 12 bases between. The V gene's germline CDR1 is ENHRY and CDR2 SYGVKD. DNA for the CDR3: TGTGCCATCAGTGAGTCGGAGAGAGGGACCACTGAAGCTTTCTTT. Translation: CAISESERGTTEAFF.

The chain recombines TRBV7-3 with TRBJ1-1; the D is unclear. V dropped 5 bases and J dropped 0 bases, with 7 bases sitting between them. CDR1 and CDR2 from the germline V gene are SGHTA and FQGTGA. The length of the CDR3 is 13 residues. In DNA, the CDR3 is TGTGCCAGCAGCCAACAGCTGAACACTGAAGCTTTCTTT. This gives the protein CASSQQLNTEAFF.

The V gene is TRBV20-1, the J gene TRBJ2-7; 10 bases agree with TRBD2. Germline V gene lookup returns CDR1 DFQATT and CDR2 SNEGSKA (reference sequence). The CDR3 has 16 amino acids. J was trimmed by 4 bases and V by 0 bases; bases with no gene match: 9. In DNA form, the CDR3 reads TGCAGTGCTAGAGATGCCCAGCGGGGGGGCCGGTACGAGCAGTACGTC. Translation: CSARDAQRGGRYEQYV.

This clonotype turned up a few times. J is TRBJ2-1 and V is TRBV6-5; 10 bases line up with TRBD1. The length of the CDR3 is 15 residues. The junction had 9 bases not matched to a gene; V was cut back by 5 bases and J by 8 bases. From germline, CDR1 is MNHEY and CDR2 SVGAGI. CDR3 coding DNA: TGTGCCAGCAGTCCAACCGGGACAGGGGTGGATGAGCAGTTCTTC. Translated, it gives CASSPTGTGVDEQFF.